Listed below are T cell receptor beta chains from one sample, sequenced in a study of neoadjuvant nivolumab and ipilimumab in lung cancer. The data were produced by immunoSEQ multiplex PCR, yet TCRdb's version contains in-frame clones alone and is incomplete. The sample includes fewer than 25,000 clones, more than 65% seen only once; the top ten take 20% to 25%. The specimen comprised peripheral blood, sampled before neoadjuvant nivolumab, alone or with ipilimumab. The receptors stem from an adult with non-small cell lung cancer. The CDR3 runs from the conserved cysteine through the conserved F or W. A D gene is named only where the DNA matches it firmly. Clone size is shown for a subset of rows, as once, few, many or a class of expanded clone.

NA	TRBV5-4	TRBJ1-2	NA	CASSSGPISYGYTF	TGTGCCAGCAGCTCAGGTCCGATTTCCTATGGCTACACCTTC
NA	TRBV7-9	TRBJ2-1	NA	CASHGVNEQFF	TGTGCCAGCCACGGAGTCAATGAGCAGTTCTTC
once	TRBV7-3	TRBJ2-6	NA	CASSLSAGAGANVLTF	TGTGCCAGCAGCTTATCAGCAGGGGCTGGGGCCAACGTCCTGACTTTC
NA	TRBV5-4	TRBJ2-1	TRBD2	CASSSRTSGRGNEQFF	TGTGCCAGCAGCTCCCGGACTAGCGGGAGGGGGAATGAGCAGTTCTTC
NA	TRBV30	TRBJ1-2	TRBD1	CASNRGFNYGYTF	TGTGCCTCCAACAGGGGCTTTAACTATGGCTACACCTTC
NA	TRBV7-2	TRBJ2-7	TRBD2	CASSLVGRGGNEQYF	TGTGCCAGCAGCTTAGTGGGGCGGGGGGGAAATGAGCAGTACTTC
NA	TRBV30	TRBJ2-7	NA	CAWSTSGGSYEQYF	TGTGCCTGGAGCACTAGTGGGGGGTCTTACGAGCAGTACTTC
NA	TRBV2	TRBJ2-4	TRBD1	CASSPQQGANIQYF	TGTGCCAGCAGCCCACAACAGGGGGCGAACATTCAGTACTTC
NA	TRBV5-5	TRBJ2-7	NA	CASSLDQGSYEQYF	TGTGCCAGCAGCTTGGATCAGGGATCCTACGAGCAGTACTTC
NA	TRBV7-9	TRBJ2-3	TRBD1	CASSLDRSTDTQYF	TGTGCCAGCAGCTTGGACAGGAGCACAGATACGCAGTATTTT
NA	TRBV30	TRBJ1-2	NA	CAWSVRGAGAGYTF	TGTGCCTGGAGTGTACGGGGGGCTGGAGCTGGCTACACCTTC
NA	TRBV30	TRBJ2-3	NA	CAWTVALANTDTQYF	TGTGCCTGGACCGTAGCCCTAGCAAACACAGATACGCAGTATTTT
NA	TRBV11-2	TRBJ2-7	TRBD2	CASSLSGTRYEQYF	TGTGCCAGCAGCCTATCCGGGACTAGGTACGAGCAGTACTTC
NA	TRBV29-1	TRBJ2-1	TRBD1	CSVELGQGARGEQFF	TGCAGCGTTGAACTCGGACAGGGGGCTAGAGGTGAGCAGTTCTTC
NA	TRBV30	TRBJ1-4	NA	CAWSQGLNEKLFF	TGTGCCTGGAGTCAAGGGCTTAATGAAAAACTGTTTTTT
NA	TRBV7-2	TRBJ2-3	TRBD2	CATRLAGTDTQYF	TGTGCCACCCGACTAGCGGGCACAGATACGCAGTATTTT
NA	TRBV7-6	TRBJ1-1	TRBD1	CASSPYRGATEAFF	TGTGCCAGCAGCCCCTACAGGGGAGCCACTGAAGCTTTCTTT
NA	TRBV9	TRBJ2-1	NA	CASSPQVTSSYNEQFF	TGTGCCAGCAGCCCACAGGTAACAAGCTCCTACAATGAGCAGTTCTTC
NA	TRBV23-1	TRBJ1-1	TRBD1	CASSLSTGDTEAFF	TGCGCCAGCAGTCTTTCGACAGGGGACACTGAAGCTTTCTTT
NA	TRBV7-8	TRBJ1-4	NA	CASSPSTATNEKLFF	TGTGCCAGCAGCCCATCCACCGCAACTAATGAAAAACTGTTTTTT
NA	TRBV6-1	TRBJ1-2	NA	CASSEDFQSYGYTF	TGTGCCAGCAGTGAGGATTTCCAGTCCTATGGCTACACCTTC
NA	TRBV5-1	TRBJ2-2	NA	CATNSEGNGELFF	TGCGCCACCAACTCCGAGGGTAACGGGGAGCTGTTTTTT
NA	TRBV28	TRBJ2-7	TRBD2	CASSLAGGPPHNVNF	TGTGCCAGCAGTTTGGCGGGGGGGCCACCTCATAATGTTAACTTC
once	TRBV19	TRBJ1-2	NA	CASSNERKLPNYGYTF	TGTGCCAGTAGTAACGAACGAAAACTACCTAACTATGGCTACACCTTC
once	TRBV5-1	TRBJ2-1	NA	CASSFGTTLNEQFF	TGCGCCAGCAGCTTTGGAACTACCCTTAATGAGCAGTTCTTC
NA	TRBV4-1	TRBJ1-4	TRBD1	CASSPGQGFEKLFF	TGCGCCAGCAGCCCGGGACAGGGGTTTGAAAAACTGTTTTTT
NA	TRBV6-5	TRBJ1-4	NA	CASRPTGGEEKLFF	TGTGCCAGCAGGCCCACAGGAGGGGAGGAAAAACTGTTTTTT
NA	TRBV27	TRBJ2-5	NA	CASSSSQETQYF	TGTGCCAGCAGTTCATCACAAGAGACCCAGTACTTC
NA	TRBV18	TRBJ2-3	NA	CASSPSRAADTQYF	TGTGCCAGCTCACCCTCGCGGGCAGCAGATACGCAGTATTTT
NA	TRBV30	TRBJ2-7	TRBD2	CAWTPATSAYEQYF	TGTGCCTGGACACCGGCGACTAGCGCCTACGAGCAGTACTTC
NA	TRBV6-6	TRBJ1-5	NA	CASSYGDINQPQHF	TGTGCCAGCAGTTACGGGGACATCAATCAGCCCCAGCATTTT
NA	TRBV4-1	TRBJ2-1	NA	CASSQEKTVNEQFF	TGCGCCAGCAGCCAAGAGAAAACAGTGAATGAGCAGTTCTTC
NA	TRBV5-5	TRBJ1-4	TRBD1	CASSEQGGEKLFF	TGTGCCAGCAGCGAACAGGGGGGCGAAAAACTGTTTTTT
NA	TRBV28	TRBJ2-7	NA	CASSFREQYF	TGTGCCAGCAGTTTCAGGGAGCAGTACTTC
NA	TRBV5-1	TRBJ1-1	NA	CASTPMGTNTEAFF	TGCGCCAGCACCCCGATGGGCACAAACACTGAAGCTTTCTTT
NA	TRBV27	TRBJ2-5	NA	CASRDDKGGETQYF	TGTGCCAGCAGAGACGACAAGGGGGGGGAGACCCAGTACTTC
once	TRBV6-1	TRBJ1-2	NA	CASSEIAGNYGYTF	TGTGCCAGCAGTGAAATTGCAGGGAACTATGGCTACACCTTC
NA	TRBV5-1	TRBJ2-7	NA	CASSLWQGTSYEQYF	TGCGCCAGCAGCTTGTGGCAGGGAACCTCCTACGAGCAGTACTTC
NA	TRBV6-1	TRBJ2-3	TRBD2	CASSEDEGGADTQYF	TGTGCCAGCAGTGAAGATGAGGGAGGGGCAGATACGCAGTATTTT
NA	TRBV9	TRBJ2-5	TRBD2	CASSPWTSGRQETQYF	TGTGCCAGCAGCCCTTGGACTAGCGGGAGGCAAGAGACCCAGTACTTC
NA	TRBV15	TRBJ2-3	NA	CATSRGGYTDTQYF	TGTGCCACCAGCAGAGGGGGGTACACAGATACGCAGTATTTT
NA	TRBV7-2	TRBJ2-3	NA	CASSLGALRSTDTQYF	TGTGCCAGCAGCCTAGGGGCCCTCAGGAGCACAGATACGCAGTATTTT
NA	TRBV11-2	TRBJ2-7	TRBD2	CASIASGSLGEQYF	TGTGCCAGCATCGCTAGCGGGAGTCTGGGGGAGCAGTACTTC
NA	TRBV11-1	TRBJ2-3	TRBD2	CASSLEGREKDTQYF	TGTGCCAGCAGCTTAGAGGGGCGGGAGAAAGATACGCAGTATTTT
NA	TRBV5-1	TRBJ2-1	TRBD1	CASSFERGRGFEQFF	TGCGCCAGCAGCTTCGAACGGGGCAGGGGGTTTGAGCAGTTCTTC
NA	TRBV29-1	TRBJ2-1	TRBD2	CSVFLREAFTSSYNEQFF	TGCAGCGTTTTTCTCCGGGAGGCTTTTACAAGCTCCTACAATGAGCAGTTCTTC
NA	TRBV15	TRBJ1-2	NA	CATSRDPGGSYGYTF	TGTGCCACCAGCAGAGATCCTGGGGGTTCCTATGGCTACACCTTC
NA	TRBV18	TRBJ2-3	TRBD2	CASSPPGGRKTDTQYF	TGTGCCAGCTCACCACCCGGCGGGAGGAAAACAGATACGCAGTATTTT
NA	TRBV29-1	TRBJ2-1	NA	CSALNGGSYNEQFF	TGCAGCGCACTAAATGGAGGGTCCTACAATGAGCAGTTCTTC
NA	TRBV29-1	TRBJ2-7	NA	CSVQGGAYEQYF	TGCAGCGTTCAGGGGGGGGCCTACGAGCAGTACTTC
NA	TRBV19	TRBJ1-2	NA	CASSPRTGGYTF	TGTGCCAGTAGCCCTAGGACGGGCGGCTACACCTTC
NA	TRBV7-2	TRBJ2-4	TRBD2	CASSLAPTSGVQYF	TGTGCCAGCAGCTTAGCCCCGACTAGCGGAGTTCAGTACTTC
NA	TRBV6-4	TRBJ1-1	TRBD1	CASKRTGYNTEAFF	TGTGCCAGCAAGAGGACAGGGTACAACACTGAAGCTTTCTTT